The rows below give T cell receptor beta chains drawn from one sample of a study of siplizumab effects on memory and regulatory T cells. The protocol was immunoSEQ multiplex PCR, while the TCRdb copy is restricted to in-frame clones and leaves out a portion. The sample has over 100,000 clones, about 92% seen once. The source material was Tregs sorted from blood. Receptors originate from a human donor in good health. Both conserved end residues are part of each CDR3.

length: 14
V: TRBV5-5
J: TRBJ2-7
CDR3: CASSLPIFSYEQYF

length: 16
V: TRBV19
J: TRBJ2-2
CDR3: CASSPPTGLDTGELFF

length: 15
V: TRBV6-5
J: TRBJ2-7
CDR3: CASSYGRGLTYEQYF

length: 15
V: TRBV7-6
J: TRBJ2-6
CDR3: CASSPDRTGANVLTF

length: 15
V: TRBV10-3
J: TRBJ2-7
CDR3: CAISERGRGWNEQYF

length: 13
V: TRBV2
J: TRBJ2-3
CDR3: CASSRVGTDTQYF

length: 15
V: TRBV5-5
J: TRBJ2-7
CDR3: CASSLARGLSYEQYF

length: 13
V: TRBV19
J: TRBJ2-2
CDR3: CASRGRVTGELFF

length: 14
V: TRBV6-5
J: TRBJ1-3
CDR3: CASSRTGAGNTIYF

length: 14
V: TRBV25-1
J: TRBJ1-2
CDR3: CASSEFGGGYGYTF

length: 14
V: TRBV5-1
J: TRBJ1-1
CDR3: CASSLADIGTKAFF

length: 16
V: TRBV5-1
J: TRBJ1-6
CDR3: CASSPDSFSYNSPLHF

length: 13
V: TRBV6-1
J: TRBJ2-7
CDR3: CASSGESAYEQYF

length: 18
V: TRBV19
J: TRBJ2-2
CDR3: CASTTLTLAGYNTGELFF

length: 13
V: TRBV2
J: TRBJ1-2
CDR3: CASSNLRGLGYTF

length: 13
V: TRBV10-3
J: TRBJ2-2
CDR3: CGCGGANTGELFF

length: 13
V: TRBV7-9
J: TRBJ1-2
CDR3: CASSRRQAGGYTF

length: 15
V: TRBV5-1
J: TRBJ2-3
CDR3: CAITPRTSGKDTQYF

length: 17
V: TRBV27
J: TRBJ2-1
CDR3: CASSLYAGLAVRNEQFF

length: 13
V: TRBV27
J: TRBJ1-6
CDR3: CASSGEVGTPLHF

length: 15
V: TRBV5-5
J: TRBJ2-5
CDR3: CASSSWTAYEETQYF

length: 11
V: TRBV25-1
J: TRBJ1-1
CDR3: CASILNTEAFF

length: 16
V: TRBV15
J: TRBJ2-7
CDR3: CATSRSLQGVTYEQYF

length: 14
V: TRBV6-5
J: TRBJ2-1
CDR3: CASRTEGTYNEQFF

length: 12
V: TRBV6-1
J: TRBJ2-5
CDR3: CATYRGMETQYF

length: 14
V: TRBV5-8
J: TRBJ1-5
CDR3: CASGGPYSNQPQHF